Listed here are 10 T cell receptor beta chains from one sample, sequenced in a study of cytomegalovirus exposure and HLA in healthy donors. This PCR relied on a set of 60 Vbeta primers and 13 Jbeta primers. Using immunoSEQ multiplex PCR, the repertoire was profiled, and TCRdb retains in-frame clones only, with some absent. In the table there are about 260,000 clones, under 80% of which are singletons. The sequencing sample was made of PBMCs. These TCRs come from a female donor in good health and CMV-seronegative.

The chain couples TRBV19 to TRBJ2-7; 10 bases agree with TRBD2. This CDR3 has 18 residues. The V gene's germline CDR1 is LNHDA and CDR2 SQIVND (reference sequence). The V and J ends lost 0 bases and 0 bases, in that order; junction bases with no gene match: 8. CDR3 in amino acids: CASSIDPPSGSPSYEQYF. In DNA, the CDR3 is TGTGCCAGTAGTATAGATCCCCCTAGCGGGAGCCCCTCCTACGAGCAGTACTTC.

The chain recombines TRBV10-3 with TRBJ1-4; perhaps TRBD1 as D (6 bases). Trimming removed 11 bases at V and 3 bases at J, with 13 bases between. The CDR3 consists of 13 residues. The germline V gene encodes CDR1 ENHRY and CDR2 SYGVKD. In nucleotides, the CDR3 is TGTGCCGCCAGCACAGGGCCTAATGAAAAACTGTTTTTT. This codes for CAASTGPNEKLFF.

The chain is built from TRBV19 and TRBJ2-7; D is perhaps TRBD1 (7 bases). Looked up from germline, CDR1 is LNHDA and CDR2 is SQIVND (reference sequence). V was cut by 4 bases and J by 2 bases, with 12 bases left in between. The CDR3 length is 14 residues. CDR3 in amino acids: CASSTGGLAYEQYF. The CDR3 DNA reads as TGTGCCAGTAGTACAGGGGGACTGGCCTACGAGCAGTACTTC.

The V call is TRBV7-9, the J call TRBJ1-3; weak D call: TRBD1 (6 bases). This CDR3 has 16 amino acids. V lost 6 bases, J lost 0 bases, and 15 bases lay in between. Looked up from germline, CDR1 is SEHNR and CDR2 is FQNEAQ (reference sequence). This CDR3 reads CASRRTARSSGNTIYF. In nucleotides, the CDR3 is TGTGCCAGCAGAAGGACAGCTAGAAGCTCTGGAAACACCATATATTTT.

V is TRBV2 and J is TRBJ2-1, with D possibly being TRBD2 (6 bases). The CDR3 length is 14 residues. Trimming removed 6 bases from V and 1 base from J, with 10 bases in between. Per the germline V gene, CDR1 is SNHLY and CDR2 is FYNNEI. The CDR3 sequence is CASRGGASYNEQFF. In DNA, the CDR3 is TGTGCCAGCAGAGGCGGGGCTTCCTACAATGAGCAGTTCTTC. The full variable domain, in which reference TRBV2 and TRBJ2-1 provide the parts outside the CDR3, is EPEVTQTPSHQVTQMGQEVILRCVPISNHLYFYWYRQILGQKVEFLVSFYNNEISEKSEIFDDQFSVERPDGSNFTLKIRSTKLEDSAMYFCASRGGASYNEQFFGPGTRLTVL.

V and J are TRBV20-1 and TRBJ2-1; 9 bases line up with TRBD2. The V gene end was trimmed by 3 bases and the J gene end by 15 bases; junction bases not matched to a gene: 6. The length of the CDR3 is 11 residues. Germline V lookup: CDR1 DFQATT, CDR2 SNEGSKA (reference sequence). DNA for the CDR3: TGCAGTGCTAGGGCCGGGACTAGCTGGTTCTTC. Translated, it gives CSARAGTSWFF.

This clone was observed a handful of times. The chain has TRBV19 and TRBJ2-2; 9 bases fit TRBD2. The trim removed 6 bases at V and 8 bases at J, leaving 10 bases unmatched. This CDR3 contains 15 residues. Germline values: CDR1 LNHDA, CDR2 SQIVND (reference sequence). Here the CDR3 reads CASRAGGRFGGELFF. DNA for the CDR3: TGTGCCAGTAGGGCGGGAGGGCGGTTTGGTGGGGAGCTGTTTTTT.

The rearrangement joins TRBV10-1 to TRBJ2-7, with 9 bases lining up with TRBD1. With V trimmed by 0 bases and J by 7 bases, 4 bases remained unmatched. Germline lookup yields CDR1 WNHNN and CDR2 SYGVQD (reference sequence). The CDR3 has 14 residues. CDR3 loop: CASSESRGTGEQYF. The CDR3 region has the DNA TGCGCCAGCAGTGAGTCAAGAGGGACAGGGGAGCAGTACTTC.

This rearrangement joins TRBV11-3 to TRBJ2-7, with 8 positions matching TRBD2. CDR3 length equals 13 residues. V was pared by 6 bases and J by 4 bases, with 5 bases of the junction left unmatched. CDR1 and CDR2 from the germline V gene are SGHNT and YENEEA. The CDR3: CASRTSAGYEQYF. The CDR3 bases are TGTGCCAGCAGGACTAGCGCGGGGTACGAGCAGTACTTC.

This clone has only a few counts. The chain recombines TRBV6-1 with TRBJ1-5; the match to TRBD1 covers 7 bases. The CDR3 spans 15 residues. Germline CDR1 and CDR2: MNHNS and SASEGT. Trimming at V came to 6 bases and at J to 0 bases, leaving 5 bases not matched to a gene. The CDR3 coding sequence is TGTGCCAGCAGGACGACAGGGATTAGCAATCAGCCCCAGCATTTT. Amino acids: CASRTTGISNQPQHF.